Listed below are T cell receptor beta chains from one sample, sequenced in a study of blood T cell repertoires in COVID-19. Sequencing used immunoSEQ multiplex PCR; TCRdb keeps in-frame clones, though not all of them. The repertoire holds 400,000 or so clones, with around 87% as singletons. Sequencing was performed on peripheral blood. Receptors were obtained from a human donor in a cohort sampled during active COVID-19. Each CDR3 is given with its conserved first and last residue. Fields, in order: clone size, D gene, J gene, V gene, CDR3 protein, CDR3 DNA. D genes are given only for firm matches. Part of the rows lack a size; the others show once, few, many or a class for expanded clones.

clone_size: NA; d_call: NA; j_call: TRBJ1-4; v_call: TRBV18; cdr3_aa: CASSRELTSDPREPLLEKLFF; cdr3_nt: TGTGCCAGCTCTCGCGAACTTACCAGCGATCCACGGGAACCATTATTGGAAAAACTGTTTTTT
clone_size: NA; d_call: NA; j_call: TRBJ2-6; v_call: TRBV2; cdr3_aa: CASSEVGAGANVLTF; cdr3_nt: TGTGCCAGCAGTGAAGTCGGGGCTGGGGCCAACGTCCTGACTTTC
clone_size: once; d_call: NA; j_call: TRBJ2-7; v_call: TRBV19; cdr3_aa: CASSPASDTLEQYF; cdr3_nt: TGTGCCAGTAGTCCGGCTTCGGACACCCTCGAGCAGTACTTC
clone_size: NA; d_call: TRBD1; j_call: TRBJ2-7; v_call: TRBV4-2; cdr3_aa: CASSQVGQGARVPYEQYF; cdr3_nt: TGTGCCAGCAGCCAAGTCGGGCAGGGGGCAAGAGTCCCCTACGAGCAGTACTTC
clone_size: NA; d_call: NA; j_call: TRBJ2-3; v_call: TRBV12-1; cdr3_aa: CASSFYGTSGGNLGTDTQYF; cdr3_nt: TGTGCCAGCAGCTTTTACGGGACTAGCGGGGGGAATCTCGGCACAGATACGCAGTATTTT
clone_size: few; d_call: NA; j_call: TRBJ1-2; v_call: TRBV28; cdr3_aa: CAIEDINYGYTF; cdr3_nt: TGTGCCATCGAGGACATTAACTATGGCTACACCTTC
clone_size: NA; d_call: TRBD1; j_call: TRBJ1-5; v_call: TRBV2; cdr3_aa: CASSDRGLGQPQHF; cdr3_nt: TGTGCCAGCAGCGACAGGGGGCTGGGGCAGCCCCAGCATTTT
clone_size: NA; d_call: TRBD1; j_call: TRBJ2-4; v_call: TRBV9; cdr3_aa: CASSRDRVGDIQYF; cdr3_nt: TGTGCCAGCAGCCGGGACAGGGTTGGTGACATTCAGTACTTC
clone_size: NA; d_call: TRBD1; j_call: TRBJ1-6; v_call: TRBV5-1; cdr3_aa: CASSYGQGDSGPLHF; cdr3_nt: TGCGCCAGCAGCTACGGACAGGGAGATTCTGGACCCCTCCACTTT
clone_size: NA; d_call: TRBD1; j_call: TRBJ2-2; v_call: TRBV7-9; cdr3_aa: CAASLGTGLFPGELFF; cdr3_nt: TGTGCCGCCAGCCTTGGGACAGGGCTCTTTCCCGGGGAGCTGTTTTTT
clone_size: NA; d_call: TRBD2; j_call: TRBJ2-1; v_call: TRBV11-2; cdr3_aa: CASSLNPPGSGAYNEQFF; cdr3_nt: TGTGCCAGCAGCCTGAACCCTCCGGGTAGCGGGGCCTACAATGAGCAGTTCTTC
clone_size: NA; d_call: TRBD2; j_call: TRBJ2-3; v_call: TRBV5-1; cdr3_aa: CASRGLAGGGYTDTQYF; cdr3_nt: TGCGCCAGCCGAGGACTAGCGGGAGGGGGTTACACAGATACGCAGTATTTT
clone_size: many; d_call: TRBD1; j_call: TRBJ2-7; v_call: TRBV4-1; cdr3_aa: CASSHLQGASYEQYF; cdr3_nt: TGCGCCAGCAGCCACTTACAGGGGGCATCCTACGAGCAGTACTTC
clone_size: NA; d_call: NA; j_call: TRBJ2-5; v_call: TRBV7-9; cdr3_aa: CASSLRGTQYF; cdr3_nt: TGTGCCAGCAGCCTTAGGGGGACCCAGTACTTC
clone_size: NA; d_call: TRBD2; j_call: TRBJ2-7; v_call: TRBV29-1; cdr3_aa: CSVEGDGGSEQYF; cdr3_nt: TGCAGCGTTGAGGGGGACGGGGGGTCCGAGCAGTACTTC
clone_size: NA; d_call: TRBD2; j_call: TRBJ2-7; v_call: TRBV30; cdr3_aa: CAWSLPRGSGSREQYF; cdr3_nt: TGTGCCTGGAGCCTTCCCCGGGGTAGCGGGAGCCGCGAGCAGTACTTC
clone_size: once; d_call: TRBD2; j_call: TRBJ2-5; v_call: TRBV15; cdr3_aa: CATSRVRGLAEETQYF; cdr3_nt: TGTGCCACCAGCAGAGTTAGAGGACTAGCGGAAGAGACCCAGTACTTC
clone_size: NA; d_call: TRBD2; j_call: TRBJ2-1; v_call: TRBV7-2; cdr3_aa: CASSAGLAGGSYNEQFF; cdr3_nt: TGTGCCAGCAGCGCGGGACTAGCGGGGGGTTCCTACAATGAGCAGTTCTTC